The T cell receptor (beta chain) under discussion was sequenced for a study of T cell responses to AZD1222 COVID-19 vaccine. Whole-study findings and limits: Of spike-specific TCRs, nearly half reportedly target regions left unmutated in variants.

TCRdb's table, derived via immunoSEQ multiplex PCR, lists solely in-frame clones and lacks some. Of roughly 120,000 clones listed, roughly 88% are singletons. About this clone itself: No antigen is known for it.

This TCR derives from an adult in good health. Sequenced material: peripheral blood, taken on day 0 of AZD1222 vaccination.

DNA of the CDR3: TGCAGTGCTAAGCGGGAGCGTCACACCGGGGAGCTGTTTTTT. It codes for CSAKRERHTGELFF. This chain joins TRBV29-1 and TRBJ2-2; TRBD2 agrees at 8 bases. This CDR3 region has 14 residues. CDR1 is SQVTM and CDR2 is ANQGSEA in the germline V gene.